This record looks at one TCR beta chain sequence and its context. There is no known antigen for this receptor. Qualities for individual bases were not recorded, and no much larger clone is one base off. This specimen comes from a study of T cell responses to AZD1222 COVID-19 vaccine (TCRdb year 2021). Turning to the overall study: AZD1222 recipients given second doses at about 4 weeks or at about 12 weeks were pooled, since spike-specific TCR depth and breadth were not found to differ between the two schedules. Enrollment into the trials was organized by age into subgroups of 18-55, 56-69 and 70-plus years, and those subgroups contained 148, 28 and 57 TCR-sequenced participants, respectively. TCR sequencing covered approximately 230 trial participants: about 210 given two doses of AZD1222 and 26 given two doses of MenACWY control vaccine.

The CDR3 regions of human TCRbeta chains were analyzed by immunosequencing. Processing in the source paper ran as follows. TCRs in the repertoires were matched against a reference library of SARS-CoV-2-specific TCRs that had been generated with the MIRA antigen-specificity platform. Breadth was defined as the fraction of unique TCRs that were SARS-CoV-2-associated. Depth was defined as the fraction of total T cells that were SARS-CoV-2-associated. Each spike-specific TCR was assigned to its reactive spike region and to a CD4 or CD8 class using the MIRA data. Log10-transformed breadth and depth values were compared by one-way ANOVA with Sidak's multiple comparisons tests. TCRdb's version of the immuneACCESS table is confined to in-frame rearrangements and falls short of the full clone set. An unresolved V gene accounts for under half of the shortfall where checked; the remainder is of unknown origin. That table is the source of V, J and clone size, and D and trimming were worked out from the DNA. The sample records about 150,000 clones, roughly 89% of which are singletons. Jointly, the top ten make up about 5% of the sample.

Including the terminal cysteine and phenylalanine, the CDR3 comprises 13 residues. The kept DNA is CDR3 alone, 39 bases in frame from the first base. The germline V gene sets CDR1 to SGHTA and CDR2 to FQGTGA. V was cut back by 5 bases and J by 1 base, leaving a gap of 8 bases between them. Findings and caveats that apply to the study as a whole: Conclusions about previously exposed vaccinees are limited, since just six AZD1222 recipients were seropositive for SARS-CoV-2 at baseline. CD4 TCRs associated with the vaccine covered the entire spike protein, and the dominant responses were in regions 160-218 and 743-854. After two AZD1222 doses, both the breadth and the depth of spike-specific TCRs were significantly higher than at day 0 and than in MenACWY recipients. Because no day 14 peak-response samples were available, repertoires were characterized only after the peak T cell response. Participants were mostly white British and included more females than males, and it was suggested by the authors that clonal diversity may have been underestimated. The 56-69-year group was small, and its depth increase did not reach significance, likely because of low power. Epitopes outside the regions mutated in the B.1.351 and B.1.1.7 variants were reportedly recognized by nearly half of the unique spike-specific TCRs.

Interpreted using the paper, the time point label stands for: baseline before first vaccination. Vaccinee samples were obtained from the UK trials COV001 and COV002, which included a single-blind randomized controlled phase 2/3 trial of AZD1222 (ChAdOx1 nCoV-19) in healthy adults. For TCRbeta chain sequencing, PBMC samples were collected from trial participants at day 0 and at day 28 after the second dose. The chain is made from TRBV7-3 and TRBJ1-1, with the identity of the D gene unclear. The sample in question was peripheral blood, obtained on day 0 of AZD1222 vaccination. This clonotype was sampled from an adult in good health. At the DNA level, the sequence is TGTGCCAGCAGCGAACAGAAGAACACTGAAGCTTTCTTT. It specifies CASSEQKNTEAFF.